The clone carrying this T cell receptor beta chain was counted a few times. These data originate in a study of cytomegalovirus exposure and HLA in healthy donors. With 60 Vbeta and 13 Jbeta primers, the PCR was carried out. Sequenced by immunoSEQ multiplex PCR; TCRdb stores in-frame clones only, minus some. The sample shows around 200,000 clones, roughly four fifths of them seen only once. The CDR3 has 13 amino acids. The germline V and J ends were trimmed by 0 bases and 2 bases, with 6 bases remaining between them. Looked up from germline, CDR1 is SGHNT and CDR2 is YYREEE (reference sequence). The chain has TRBV5-4 and TRBJ2-7; D gene uncertain. This clonotype was obtained from a man aged 30-40 years in good health and CMV-seronegative. Specimen: PBMCs. This CDR3 is CASSLDIAYEQYF. The CDR3 nucleotides are TGTGCCAGCAGCTTGGACATCGCCTACGAGCAGTACTTC. Based on the CDR3 plus reference TRBV5-4 and TRBJ2-7, the full variable domain is ETGVTQSPTHLIKTRGQQVTLRCSSQSGHNTVSWYQQALGQGPQFIFQYYREEENGRGNFPPRFSGLQFPNYSSELNVNALELDDSALYLCASSLDIAYEQYFGPGTRLTVT.